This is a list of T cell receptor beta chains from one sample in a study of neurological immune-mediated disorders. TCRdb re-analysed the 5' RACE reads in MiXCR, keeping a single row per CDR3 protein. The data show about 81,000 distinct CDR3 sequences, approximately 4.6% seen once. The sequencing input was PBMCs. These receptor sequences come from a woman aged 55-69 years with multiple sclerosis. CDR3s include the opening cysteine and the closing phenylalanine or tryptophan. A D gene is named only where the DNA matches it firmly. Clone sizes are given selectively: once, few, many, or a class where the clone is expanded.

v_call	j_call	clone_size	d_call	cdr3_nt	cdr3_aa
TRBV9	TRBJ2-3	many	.	TGTGCCAGCACAAAGGGGGAGAGCACAGATACGCAGTATTTT	CASTKGESTDTQYF
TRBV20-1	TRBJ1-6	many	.	TGCAGTGCTAGAGGGGGGGCTAATTCACCCCTCCACTTT	CSARGGANSPLHF
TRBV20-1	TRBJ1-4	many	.	TGCAGTGCGACGCCCCTCGGGCAAAATAATGAAAAACTGTTTTTT	CSATPLGQNNEKLFF
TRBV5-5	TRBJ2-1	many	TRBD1	TGTGCCAGCAGCCTCGGACAGGGGGCTAGAGATGAGCAGTTCTTC	CASSLGQGARDEQFF
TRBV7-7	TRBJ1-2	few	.	TGTGCCAGCAGCCCCCTCTTAGATGGCTACACCTTC	CASSPLLDGYTF
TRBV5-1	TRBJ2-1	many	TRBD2	TGCGCCAGCAGCTTGGCTCCGGGGGGGCTGAATGAGCAGTTCTTC	CASSLAPGGLNEQFF
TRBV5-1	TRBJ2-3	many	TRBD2	TGCGCCAGCAGCTTGGAAGCAGGCGGGGGTGGCACAGATACGCAGTATTTT	CASSLEAGGGGTDTQYF
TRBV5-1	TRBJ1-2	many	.	TGCGCCAGCAGCACCCGAGTGGACGATCGCGGCTACACCTTC	CASSTRVDDRGYTF
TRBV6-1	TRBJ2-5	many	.	TGTGCCAGCAGTGTAATCCGAGAGACCCAGTACTTC	CASSVIRETQYF
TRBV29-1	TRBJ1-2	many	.	TGCAGCGTTGAAGAGGGGGGCGGACATTACTATGGCTACACCTTC	CSVEEGGGHYYGYTF
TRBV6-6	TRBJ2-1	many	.	TGTGCCAGCAGTCCCCTGGGGAGAAATGAGCAGTTCTTC	CASSPLGRNEQFF
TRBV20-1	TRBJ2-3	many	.	TGCAGTGCTAGAGTGGCGGGGCCTTACACAGATACGCAGTATTTT	CSARVAGPYTDTQYF
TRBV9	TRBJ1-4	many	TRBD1	TGTGCCAGCAGCGTAGCCCCGACAGGGCCTCTTACTAATGAAAAACTGTTTTTT	CASSVAPTGPLTNEKLFF
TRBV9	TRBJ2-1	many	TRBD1	TGTGCCAGCAGCGAGGGAATACAGGGGGATGAGCAGTTCTTC	CASSEGIQGDEQFF
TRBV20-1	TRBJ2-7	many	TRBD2	TGCAGTGCTGTCCCCTGGGGTAGCGGGTACGAGCAGTACTTC	CSAVPWGSGYEQYF
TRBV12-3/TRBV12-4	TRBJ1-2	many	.	TGTGCCAGCGGTGTGGAGGAATATGGCTACACCTTC	CASGVEEYGYTF
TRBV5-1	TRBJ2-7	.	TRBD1	TGCGCCAGCAGCACGGACAGGGCCAACGAGCAGTACTTC	CASSTDRANEQYF
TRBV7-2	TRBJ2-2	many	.	TGTGCCAGCAGCTTAGCGAATCTGAACACCGGGGAGCTGTTTTTT	CASSLANLNTGELFF
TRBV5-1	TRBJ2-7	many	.	TGCGCCAGCAGCTTGGCCGGCGAACAACCGAAAGAGCAGTACTTC	CASSLAGEQPKEQYF
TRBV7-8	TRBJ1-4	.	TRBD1	TGTGCCAGCAGCCCTACCGGGACAGGGGTTCGCGGAGATGAAAAACTGTTTTTT	CASSPTGTGVRGDEKLFF
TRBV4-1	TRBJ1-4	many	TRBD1	TGCGCCAGCACATCCGGACAGGGGGGTAATGAAAAACTGTTTTTT	CASTSGQGGNEKLFF